These T cell receptor beta chains were read from a single sample in a study of blood T cell repertoires in COVID-19. The data were produced by immunoSEQ multiplex PCR, yet TCRdb's version contains in-frame clones alone and is incomplete. Among fewer than 150,000 clones listed, roughly 81% were seen once. The sequenced sample consisted of peripheral blood. These receptors came from a human donor in a cohort sampled during active COVID-19. Both conserved end residues are part of each CDR3. D genes are given only for firm matches. The size of a clone is reported for some rows only, either as once, few or many, or as a class for expanded clones.

v_call	d_call	j_call	clone_size	cdr3_nt	cdr3_aa
TRBV11-2	TRBD2	TRBJ2-3	once	TGTGCCAGCAGCTTTCTCGGGGGGGGACTAGCGGACACAGATACGCAGTATTTT	CASSFLGGGLADTDTQYF
TRBV6-6	NA	TRBJ2-6	NA	TGTGCCAGCCGAGACTGGGCTGGGGCCAACGTCCTGACTTTC	CASRDWAGANVLTF
TRBV7-8	TRBD1	TRBJ2-7	NA	TGTGCCAGCAGCACCCGGACAGGGGTTGAGCAGTACTTC	CASSTRTGVEQYF
TRBV10-1	TRBD2	TRBJ2-3	NA	TGCGCCAGCAGTGAGTCGAAGGCGGGGGTTCTCACAGATACGCAGTATTTT	CASSESKAGVLTDTQYF
TRBV7-6	NA	TRBJ1-3	NA	TGTGCCAGCAGCCGAGGTGGAAACTCTGGAAACACCATATATTTT	CASSRGGNSGNTIYF
TRBV15	NA	TRBJ1-1	NA	TGTGCCACCAGCAGGGACAGCCATGAAGCTTTCTTT	CATSRDSHEAFF
TRBV21-1	NA	TRBJ1-1	NA	TGTGCCAGCAGCAGAGTAGCCTCGTCGTACACTGAAGCTTTCTTT	CASSRVASSYTEAFF
TRBV19	NA	TRBJ1-5	NA	TGTGCCAGTAGCTCGGGGAGGCCGGGCAATCAGCCCCAGCATTTT	CASSSGRPGNQPQHF
TRBV19	NA	TRBJ1-5	NA	TGTGCCAGTAGTATTCTAAGGGGCGCGGAGAATCAGCCCCAGCATTTT	CASSILRGAENQPQHF
TRBV20-1	NA	TRBJ1-1	NA	TGCAGTGCTAGTCTCCCCACGCCGGGGACTGAAGCTTTCTTT	CSASLPTPGTEAFF
TRBV2	NA	TRBJ2-2	once	TGTGCCAGCAGTGAAGCGCGTACTTACACCGGGGAGCTGTTTTTT	CASSEARTYTGELFF
TRBV11-2	NA	TRBJ2-1	NA	TGTGCCAGCAGCTTTGTCCAGGGAGGATACAATGAGCAGTTCTTC	CASSFVQGGYNEQFF
TRBV19	TRBD1	TRBJ1-1	NA	TGTGCCAGTAGTATTCAGGGGGTGAACACTGAAGCTTTCTTT	CASSIQGVNTEAFF
TRBV18	TRBD1	TRBJ1-2	NA	TGTGCCAGCTCACCCCGGGACAGGGAATATGGCTACACCTTC	CASSPRDREYGYTF
TRBV4-2	NA	TRBJ2-7	NA	TGTGCCAGCAGCCAAGTGAATAGCTGGTCGGACGAGCAGTACTTC	CASSQVNSWSDEQYF
TRBV19	NA	TRBJ1-2	NA	TGTGCCAGTATCCCTACCTCGGGGTACTATGGCTACACCTTC	CASIPTSGYYGYTF
TRBV7-2	TRBD1	TRBJ2-7	once	TGTGCCAGCAGCCGGTCGGGGACAGCCCGAGCTAGGGAGCAGTACTTC	CASSRSGTARAREQYF
TRBV3-1/TRBV3-2	TRBD2	TRBJ2-1	once	TGTGCCAGCAGCCAAGAGGTTAGCGGGGGGTTGGATGAGCAGTTCTTC	CASSQEVSGGLDEQFF
TRBV5-1	NA	TRBJ2-5	NA	TGCGCCAGCAGCTTGGTGGCCGAAGAGACCCAGTACTTC	CASSLVAEETQYF
TRBV10-1	NA	TRBJ1-1	NA	TGCGCCAGCAACAGGGTCCCGAACACTGAAGCTTTCTTT	CASNRVPNTEAFF
TRBV25-1	NA	TRBJ1-6	few	TGTGCCAGCAGTGAATCTGGAGCAACCGGAAGTTCACCCCTCCACTTT	CASSESGATGSSPLHF
TRBV5-6	NA	TRBJ2-5	NA	TGTGCCAGCACGCACAGGGACCAAGAGACCCAGTACTTC	CASTHRDQETQYF
TRBV12-3/TRBV12-4	NA	TRBJ1-3	NA	TGTGCCAGCAGTTTAGCGGCCAACACCATATATTTT	CASSLAANTIYF
TRBV19	TRBD1	TRBJ2-7	NA	TGTGCCAGTAGTACGACCCGGGACAGTCTTTTCGAGCAGTACTTC	CASSTTRDSLFEQYF
TRBV29-1	NA	TRBJ1-2	NA	TGCAGCGTTGAAGGGACAGAAGGCTACACCTTC	CSVEGTEGYTF
TRBV11-2	TRBD1	TRBJ2-1	NA	TGTGCCAGCAGCCCGCCGGGACAGGGGCGTAATGAGCAGTTCTTC	CASSPPGQGRNEQFF
TRBV19	TRBD2	TRBJ2-1	few	TGTGCCAGTAGTTCCCCAAGCGGGGGGTCCCGCCACTCCTACAATGAGCAGTTCTTC	CASSSPSGGSRHSYNEQFF
TRBV5-1	TRBD1	TRBJ2-3	NA	TGCGCCAGCAGCCCGGGACAGGACAATACGCAGTATTTT	CASSPGQDNTQYF
TRBV5-4	TRBD2	TRBJ2-5	NA	TGTGCCAGCAGCTCCGGGACTAGCGGGTTCGAGACCCAGTACTTC	CASSSGTSGFETQYF
TRBV12-3/TRBV12-4	TRBD1	TRBJ1-2	NA	TGTGCCAGCACTCTACAGGGGGCCTATGGCTACACCTTC	CASTLQGAYGYTF
TRBV7-9	TRBD1	TRBJ1-2	NA	TGTGCCAGCAGCATAAATCGCGGGTACAGGGGGCAGATCTATGGCTACACCTTC	CASSINRGYRGQIYGYTF
TRBV19	TRBD1	TRBJ1-4	NA	TGTGCCAGTAGTCCGGGACAGGTTCTCAATGAAAAACTGTTTTTT	CASSPGQVLNEKLFF
TRBV9	TRBD2	TRBJ2-2	NA	TGTGCCAGCAGCGTAATTAGCGGGGGGGCCGGGGAGCTGTTTTTT	CASSVISGGAGELFF
TRBV30	NA	TRBJ1-3	NA	TGTGCCTGGAGTACAACTGGAAACACCATATATTTT	CAWSTTGNTIYF
TRBV28	NA	TRBJ1-4	many	TGTGCCACCAAATCCGGAGGGCGGGAAAAACTGTTTTTT	CATKSGGREKLFF
TRBV30	TRBD1	TRBJ1-2	NA	TGTGCCGCGGGACAGTCGAGGAACTATGGCTACACCTTC	CAAGQSRNYGYTF
TRBV30	NA	TRBJ1-2	once	TGTGCCTGCAGGGCTATGGCTAACTATGGCTACACCTTC	CACRAMANYGYTF
TRBV19	TRBD1	TRBJ1-6	NA	TGTGCCAGTAGTCCCCCGGGACAGGGTAATTCACCCCTCCACTTT	CASSPPGQGNSPLHF
TRBV29-1	TRBD2	TRBJ2-5	NA	TGCAGCGTTGGTGGGGCGGGGGTCACACAAGAGACCCAGTACTTC	CSVGGAGVTQETQYF
TRBV18	NA	TRBJ2-1	NA	TGTGCCAGCTCACCGACTGGAAACACCAAGGCCTACAATGAGCAGTTCTTC	CASSPTGNTKAYNEQFF
TRBV19	TRBD1	TRBJ2-3	NA	TGTGCCAGTAGTCGACAGGGAGAGGGGGGCACAGATACGCAGTATTTT	CASSRQGEGGTDTQYF
TRBV2	TRBD1	TRBJ2-1	NA	TGTGCCAGCAGTGCCGGGACAGGGGATTCCTACAATGAGCAGTTCTTC	CASSAGTGDSYNEQFF
TRBV19	NA	TRBJ1-5	few	TGTGCCAGTAATCTAGGACAAGGCAATCAGCCCCAGCATTTT	CASNLGQGNQPQHF
TRBV6-6	TRBD2	TRBJ2-7	NA	TGTGCCAGCACGTTTAGCGGGGGGGCTCGGGAGCAGTACTTC	CASTFSGGAREQYF
TRBV7-9	TRBD1	TRBJ2-7	NA	TGTGCCAGCAGCCATGACAGGGGCCCCTACGAGCAGTACTTC	CASSHDRGPYEQYF
TRBV3-1/TRBV3-2	TRBD2	TRBJ2-3	once	TGTGCCAGCAGCCCACAAAACTCCGGGACTAGCGGGGGGGCCTGGACGCAGTATTTT	CASSPQNSGTSGGAWTQYF
TRBV27	NA	TRBJ1-2	NA	TGTGCCAGCAGTCCGACCGCCGGGGGCTATGGCTACACCTTC	CASSPTAGGYGYTF
TRBV5-6	NA	TRBJ2-7	NA	TGTGCCAGCAGCTTGAGTCAGGACTGGGTCGAGCAGTACTTC	CASSLSQDWVEQYF
TRBV11-2	TRBD1	TRBJ1-3	few	TGTGCCAGCAGCTTAGTGACAGGGTCCTCTGGAAACACCATATATTTT	CASSLVTGSSGNTIYF
TRBV14	NA	TRBJ1-2	NA	TGTGCCAGCAGCCAAACAGTATCCTATGGCTACACCTTC	CASSQTVSYGYTF
TRBV4-1	NA	TRBJ2-7	NA	TGCGCCAGCAGCCCCGCCGTAGACTACGAGCAGTACTTC	CASSPAVDYEQYF
TRBV9	NA	TRBJ1-2	NA	TGTGCCAGCAGCGTATTCCCAGGGGTGAATGGCTACACCTTC	CASSVFPGVNGYTF
TRBV19	NA	TRBJ2-1	NA	TGTGCCAGTGAAGGCCGACAGCGTAGCTCCTACAATGAGCAGTTCTTC	CASEGRQRSSYNEQFF
TRBV3-1/TRBV3-2	NA	TRBJ2-3	NA	TGTGCCAGCAGCCAAGATCCTGCGGTTTCGGGTTTGGATACGCAGTATTTT	CASSQDPAVSGLDTQYF
TRBV29-1	NA	TRBJ1-2	NA	TGCAGCGGCCCGGGGGCGGGGGGCAACTATGGCTACACCTTC	CSGPGAGGNYGYTF